A single sample is the source of the 21 T cell receptor beta chains below, sequenced in a study of shared clonotypes between healthy human individuals. Terminally differentiated effector memory CD45RA+ cells were excluded from the naive CD8 cells, which were CD45RO-negative and positively selected for CCR7. Profiled with immunoSEQ multiplex PCR; TCRdb holds only in-frame clones, not every one. Of 1.5 million to 2.5 million clones listed, 85% to 95% are singletons. What was sequenced was naive CD8+ T cells sorted from blood. These TCRs come from a man between 18 and 35 years old in good health.

This chain uses TRBV5-1 with TRBJ1-2, with TRBD1 identical over 12 bases. With V trimmed by 3 bases and J by 8 bases, 11 bases remained unmatched. CDR1 and CDR2 (germline): SGHRS, YFSETQ. This CDR3 contains 16 residues. The CDR3 reads CASSSGTGGDGRGYTF. As DNA, the CDR3 is TGCGCCAGCAGCTCCGGGACAGGGGGCGATGGACGGGGCTACACCTTC.

The chain couples TRBV9 to TRBJ2-3; 8 bases agree with TRBD2. The CDR3 length is 16 residues. The junction had 8 bases not matched to a gene; V was cut back by 4 bases and J by 1 base. CDR1 SGDLS and CDR2 YYNGEE come from the germline V gene. CDR3 sequence: CASSQATGGRTDTQYF. CDR3 sequence (DNA): TGTGCCAGCAGCCAAGCCACGGGGGGGCGCACAGATACGCAGTATTTT. The whole variable domain, filled in from reference TRBV9 and TRBJ2-3, reads DSGVTQTPKHLITATGQRVTLRCSPRSGDLSVYWYQQSLDQGLQFLIQYYNGEERAKGNILERFSAQQFPDLHSELNLSSLELGDSALYFCASSQATGGRTDTQYFGPGTRLTVL.

This chain links TRBV9 with TRBJ2-5, with D perhaps assigned TRBD1 or TRBD2 (5 bases each). The germline V gene has CDR1 SGDLS and CDR2 YYNGEE. Trimming took off 4 bases at V and 5 bases at J, with 15 bases between the two ends. This CDR3 region has 14 residues. The CDR3 DNA sequence: TGTGCCAGCAGCACGGGGACCGGCGGGGAGACCCAGTACTTC. It yields the protein CASSTGTGGETQYF.

This chain links TRBV6-6 with TRBJ2-2, with a weak D call TRBD2 (6 bases). Germline V gene lookup returns CDR1 MNHNY and CDR2 SVGAGI (reference sequence). The V and J ends lost 6 bases and 5 bases respectively, with 13 bases between them. This CDR3 region has 14 residues. The CDR3 bases are TGTGCCAGCAGCGGGAGTACGAGTACCGGGGAGCTGTTTTTT. Protein sequence: CASSGSTSTGELFF.

On this clone itself: This CDR3 is also generated by other DNA sequences in the sample. The gene calls are TRBV29-1 and TRBJ1-2; no clear D. Germline CDR1 reads SQVTM; CDR2 reads ANQGSEA. V was shortened by 2 bases and J by 4 bases, with 5 bases between the two germline ends. The CDR3 extends over 11 amino acids. Written as DNA, the CDR3 is TGCAGCGTTGAATCCTCCTATGGCTACACCTTC. Its protein is CSVESSYGYTF.

The chain carries TRBV5-1 and TRBJ2-3, with 7 bases identical to TRBD1. CDR3 length equals 19 residues. Germline V CDR1 and CDR2: SGHRS, YFSETQ. Trimming at V came to 2 bases and at J to 4 bases, leaving 19 bases not matched to a gene. CDR3 DNA: TGCGCCAGCAGCTTAGGGAAGGGGGCGAGTGGGATGGACCCAGATACGCAGTATTTT. Translated, it gives CASSLGKGASGMDPDTQYF.

The rearrangement joins TRBV5-4 to TRBJ2-5; 7 positions agree with TRBD2. With 2 bases clipped from V and 7 bases from J, the junction kept 11 bases outside the gene matches. From germline, CDR1 is SGHNT and CDR2 YYREEE (reference sequence). The CDR3 contains 15 residues. The chain's CDR3 is CASSFLGEGRVTQYF. CDR3 DNA: TGTGCCAGCAGCTTTTTGGGGGAGGGCCGGGTGACCCAGTACTTC.

V gene TRBV27 combines with J gene TRBJ2-3; 9 bases line up with TRBD2. This CDR3 region has 13 residues. Looked up from germline, CDR1 is MNHEY and CDR2 is SMNVEV (reference sequence). V dropped 6 bases and J dropped 4; count of bases not matched to a gene: 2. In DNA form, the CDR3 reads TGTGCCAGCAGGACTAGCGGTGCAGATACGCAGTATTTT. This codes for CASRTSGADTQYF.

This clone was counted a single time. This CDR3 is CAISSDADTQYF. The CDR3 nucleotides are TGTGCCATCAGCTCAGACGCAGATACGCAGTATTTT. The chain combines TRBV10-3 with TRBJ2-3; D ambiguous. The CDR3 contains 12 residues. V was clipped by 6 bases and J by 4 bases, with 8 bases between them. Germline CDR1 reads ENHRY; CDR2 reads SYGVKD.

This clone appeared a few times. This chain connects TRBV30 to TRBJ1-1, with a tentative D call TRBD1 (5 bases). Germline V gene sequence: CDR1 GTSNPN, CDR2 SVGIG (reference sequence). The CDR3 has 12 residues. Trimming removed 0 bases from V and 6 bases from J, with 8 bases in between. The CDR3 protein is CAWSVWGAEAFF. The CDR3 DNA sequence: TGTGCCTGGAGTGTTTGGGGCGCTGAAGCTTTCTTT.

The sample holds one count of this clone. The chain joins TRBV9 to TRBJ2-1; 9 bases are a match to TRBD1. There are 15 residues in the CDR3. Germline V gives CDR1 SGDLS, CDR2 YYNGEE. With 3 bases clipped from V and 3 bases from J, the junction kept 4 bases outside the gene matches. This CDR3 reads CASSALGQGYNEQFF. CDR3 bases: TGTGCCAGCAGCGCCCTGGGACAGGGCTACAATGAGCAGTTCTTC.

V usage is TRBV7-9 and J usage is TRBJ2-6; no definite D call. The V end lost 1 base, the J end lost 2 bases, and 6 bases lay between the germline ends. Germline V CDR1 and CDR2: SEHNR, FQNEAQ (reference sequence). The CDR3 extends over 15 amino acids. Written as DNA, the CDR3 is TGTGCCAGCAGCTTAGGGCACGCTGGGGCCAACGTCCTGACTTTC. The encoded protein is CASSLGHAGANVLTF.

V is TRBV11-2 and J is TRBJ2-7, with TRBD2 matching over 11 bases. The CDR3 loop spans 15 amino acids. V was clipped by 4 bases and J by 3 bases; unmatched bases: 5. Germline CDR1 reads SGHAT; CDR2 reads FQNNGV. The CDR3 coding sequence is TGTGCCAGCAGCTCCGGGACTAGCGGTCTCTACGAGCAGTACTTC. This translates into CASSSGTSGLYEQYF.

The chain joins TRBV25-1 to TRBJ1-2; D gene uncertain. Trimming removed 4 bases from V and 2 bases from J, with 8 bases in between. This CDR3 region has 13 residues. In germline, CDR1 is MGHDK, CDR2 SYGVNS. This CDR3 reads CASSVMRNYGYTF. CDR3 DNA: TGTGCCAGCAGTGTGATGAGAAACTATGGCTACACCTTC.

The genes are TRBV5-1 and TRBJ1-4; D call uncertain. The length of the CDR3 is 14 residues. V lost 4 bases and J 0 bases, leaving 7 bases between the germline ends. Germline CDR1 and CDR2: SGHRS and YFSETQ. The CDR3 nucleotides are TGCGCCAGCAGCCCCGGGACAACTAATGAAAAACTGTTTTTT. Translating it yields CASSPGTTNEKLFF.

The chain employs TRBV19 and TRBJ1-5, with TRBD1 identical over 8 bases. Germline V gene data show CDR1 as LNHDA and CDR2 as SQIVND (reference sequence). The junction had 19 bases not matched to a gene; V was cut back by 11 bases and J by 4 bases. The CDR3 is 17 residues long. This chain's CDR3 is CAGPVASDREGNQPQHF. CDR3 coding DNA: TGTGCCGGCCCAGTGGCCTCGGACAGGGAGGGTAATCAGCCCCAGCATTTT. The full variable domain, in which reference TRBV19 and TRBJ1-5 provide the parts outside the CDR3, is DGGITQSPKYLFRKEGQNVTLSCEQNLNHDAMYWYRQDPGQGLRLIYYSQIVNDFQKGDIAEGYSVSREKKESFPLTVTSAQKNPTAFYLCAGPVASDREGNQPQHFGDGTRLSIL.

The gene calls are TRBV7-9 and TRBJ2-1, with TRBD1 identical over 7 bases. Germline-derived CDR1 and CDR2 are SEHNR and FQNEAQ (reference sequence). There are 16 residues in the CDR3. V shed 4 bases and J 0 bases; nucleotides not matched to a gene: 6. The DNA for the CDR3 is TGTGCCAGCAGCTCGGGACAGCAGAGCTCCTACAATGAGCAGTTCTTC. This sequence encodes CASSSGQQSSYNEQFF. Looking up the rest from reference TRBV7-9 and TRBJ2-1 gives the full variable domain: DTGVSQNPRHKITKRGQNVTFRCDPISEHNRLYWYRQTLGQGPEFLTYFQNEAQLEKSRLLSDRFSAERPKGSFSTLEIQRTEQGDSAMYLCASSSGQQSSYNEQFFGPGTRLTVL.

This sequence joins TRBV15 and TRBJ2-1; D is possibly TRBD1 or TRBD2 (5 bases each). Deletions cut 1 base from V and 9 bases from J, with 13 bases between. CDR1 and CDR2 from the germline V gene are LNHNV and YYDKDF (reference sequence). The CDR3 has 14 amino acids. The CDR3 loop is CATSRGDPFTEQFF. Here the CDR3 DNA reads TGTGCCACCAGCAGAGGGGACCCCTTCACTGAGCAGTTCTTC.

V and J are TRBV4-1 and TRBJ2-7; 7 positions agree with TRBD1. Trimming removed 5 bases from V and 3 bases from J; junction bases left unmatched: 7. This CDR3 has 14 amino acids. The germline CDR1 and CDR2 sequences are MGHRA and YSYEKL. The CDR3 protein is CASSYRGSDYEQYF. The CDR3, as DNA: TGCGCCAGCAGCTACAGGGGATCGGACTACGAGCAGTACTTC.

The CDR3 is CASRVLVNTGELFF. DNA of the CDR3: TGTGCCAGCCGAGTACTTGTGAACACCGGGGAGCTGTTTTTT. V and J are TRBV27 and TRBJ2-2; no definite D call. Germline CDR1 is MNHEY and CDR2 is SMNVEV (reference sequence). The CDR3 is 14 residues long. The germline V and J ends were trimmed by 8 bases and 1 base, with 11 bases remaining between them.

The chain is built from TRBV23-1 and TRBJ2-4, with TRBD2 identical over 8 bases. TRBV23-1 qualifies as an ORF whose function is uncertain. Trimming took 8 bases from V and 3 from J; bases not matched to a gene: 12. CDR3 length: 16 amino acids. CDR3 amino acids: CASPLGGGQGKNIQYF. The DNA for the CDR3 is TGCGCCAGCCCCCTCGGGGGGGGTCAGGGCAAAAACATTCAGTACTTC.